This T cell receptor (beta chain) stems from a study of CD8+ T cells in alopecia areata. Study overall: Treated patients received oral tofacitinib, 5 to 10 mg twice daily. General study findings and limits: Tofacitinib significantly lowered scalp clonality and expanded CD8+ clones among the top 100. Scalp sample sequencing also detects resident alphabeta T cells of normal skin.

The treatment: oral pan-JAK inhibitor, 5-10 mg twice daily. Alopecia areata patients had lesional scalp punch biopsies and peripheral blood taken from them. Once RNA had been extracted, it was reverse transcribed into cDNA to act as the sequencing template. TCRdb's table, derived via immunoSEQ multiplex PCR, lists solely in-frame clones and lacks some. The sample carries about 140,000 clones, about 88% recorded once. This clone was detected only a few times. The antigen remains unidentified. The sample contains more than one DNA sequence encoding this CDR3. The V end was cut by 2 bases, the J end by 2 bases, with 7 bases between. The length of the CDR3 is 13 residues. Germline CDR1 and CDR2: MNHEY and SMNVEV (reference sequence).

The chain has TRBV27 and TRBJ2-7; D is perhaps TRBD1 (5 bases). This clonotype was obtained from a human donor with alopecia areata. The source material was CD8+ T cells sorted from blood, sampled at week 4, from a patient treated with tofacitinib. The CDR3 loop reads CASSLQGPYEQYF. The CDR3 coding sequence is TGTGCCAGCAGTTTACAGGGTCCCTACGAGCAGTACTTC.